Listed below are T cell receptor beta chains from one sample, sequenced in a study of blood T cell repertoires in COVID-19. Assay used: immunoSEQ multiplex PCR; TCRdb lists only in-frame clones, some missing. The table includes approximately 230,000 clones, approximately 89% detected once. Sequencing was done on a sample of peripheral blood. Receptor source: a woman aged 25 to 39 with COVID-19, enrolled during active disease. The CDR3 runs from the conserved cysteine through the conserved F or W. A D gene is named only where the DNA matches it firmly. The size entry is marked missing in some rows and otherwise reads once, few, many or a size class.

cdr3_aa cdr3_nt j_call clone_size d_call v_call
CASRETGGYSPLHF TGTGCCAGCAGGGAGACAGGGGGTTATTCACCCCTCCACTTT TRBJ1-6 . TRBD1 TRBV6-5
CASSQEGPYQETQYF TGCGCCAGCAGCCAAGAGGGGCCGTACCAAGAGACCCAGTACTTC TRBJ2-5 . . TRBV4-1
CASSYIRGKSYGYTF TGTGCCAGCAGTTACATAAGGGGGAAATCCTATGGCTACACCTTC TRBJ1-2 . . TRBV6-6
CASSLSWGAGGDGYTF TGTGCCAGCAGTTTATCGTGGGGTGCAGGCGGGGATGGCTACACCTTC TRBJ1-2 . . TRBV27
CASSLRSPGGETQYF TGTGCCAGCAGCTTAAGAAGCCCGGGGGGGGAGACCCAGTACTTC TRBJ2-5 . TRBD2 TRBV7-9
CASSRLGQTPNYGYTF TGTGCCAGCAGTAGATTGGGCCAGACCCCTAACTATGGCTACACCTTC TRBJ1-2 . . TRBV2
CATSDLGLSTDTQYF TGTGCCACCAGTGATTTAGGACTGAGCACAGATACGCAGTATTTT TRBJ2-3 . . TRBV24-1
CASSPLPVADNSPLHF TGTGCCAGCTCACCCCTGCCGGTGGCGGATAATTCACCCCTCCACTTT TRBJ1-6 . . TRBV18
CASSPRTDNYGYTF TGTGCCAGCTCACCACGGACAGATAACTATGGCTACACCTTC TRBJ1-2 once . TRBV18
CASTIRGGEGAEAFF TGTGCCAGTACCATTCGAGGAGGGGAAGGGGCTGAAGCTTTCTTT TRBJ1-1 once . TRBV19
CASSLWAGWPDTQYF TGTGCCAGCAGTTTATGGGCAGGGTGGCCAGATACGCAGTATTTT TRBJ2-3 . . TRBV27
CSVEKAASNYGYTF TGCAGCGTTGAGAAGGCGGCATCTAACTATGGCTACACCTTC TRBJ1-2 . . TRBV29-1
CASSSSPRPPEGDGEETQYF TGTGCTAGCAGTTCCTCCCCCCGCCCTCCGGAGGGAGATGGAGAAGAGACCCAGTACTTC TRBJ2-5 . . TRBV7-7
CATSRDRVGNTF TGTGCCACCAGCAGAGACAGGGTAGGGAACACCTTC TRBJ1-2 . . TRBV15
CASSLDRGVSGRAYNEQFF TGTGCCAGCAGCTTAGATAGGGGTGTAAGCGGGAGGGCGTACAATGAGCAGTTCTTC TRBJ2-1 . TRBD2 TRBV7-9
CASSLGQGREKLFF TGTGCCAGCAGCTTAGGACAGGGTAGGGAAAAACTGTTTTTT TRBJ1-4 few TRBD1 TRBV7-9
CSASASGGPIYNEQFF TGCAGTGCTAGTGCTAGCGGGGGCCCTATATACAATGAGCAGTTCTTC TRBJ2-1 . TRBD2 TRBV20-1
CASSQTRQGPNYGYTF TGTGCCAGCAGCCAAACGAGACAGGGCCCTAACTATGGCTACACCTTC TRBJ1-2 . TRBD1 TRBV6-2/TRBV6-3
CASSSRVGQGTGANVLTF TGTGCCAGCAGTTCACGTGTTGGACAGGGAACTGGGGCCAACGTCCTGACTTTC TRBJ2-6 . TRBD1 TRBV28
CASSFSNEQFF TGTGCCAGCAGCTTTTCGAATGAGCAGTTCTTC TRBJ2-1 . . TRBV7-9
CASRAPSGNEQFF TGCGCCAGCAGGGCCCCTAGCGGTAATGAGCAGTTCTTC TRBJ2-1 . TRBD2 TRBV4-1
CASSGRDRAPYEQYF TGTGCCAGCAGCGGACGGGACAGGGCTCCCTACGAGCAGTACTTC TRBJ2-7 . TRBD1 TRBV7-9
CATSSLAGGNEQFF TGTGCCACCAGCAGTCTAGCGGGAGGCAATGAGCAGTTCTTC TRBJ2-1 few TRBD2 TRBV15
CAISDSRTGGETQYF TGTGCCATCAGTGATTCACGAACCGGGGGGGAGACCCAGTACTTC TRBJ2-5 . TRBD2 TRBV10-3
CASSPARWSGSYNEQFF TGTGCCAGCTCACCAGCACGGTGGAGCGGGAGTTACAATGAGCAGTTCTTC TRBJ2-1 . TRBD2 TRBV18
CASSPSVGGYTQYF TGTGCCAGCAGCCCCTCGGTCGGGGGATATACGCAGTATTTT TRBJ2-3 . . TRBV7-9
CASSPIGGDQPQHF TGTGCCAGCAGCCCGATCGGGGGGGATCAGCCCCAGCATTTT TRBJ1-5 . . TRBV5-5
CASSQVGLSGNTIYF TGTGCCAGCAGCCAGGTGGGGCTCTCTGGAAACACCATATATTTT TRBJ1-3 . . TRBV7-8
CASSALATELQETQYF TGTGCCAGCAGTGCCCTCGCGACTGAGCTACAAGAGACCCAGTACTTC TRBJ2-5 . . TRBV28
CASRPVGTRDINEQFF TGCGCCAGCAGACCTGTAGGGACTAGGGACATCAATGAGCAGTTCTTC TRBJ2-1 . TRBD2 TRBV4-1
CASSPFSNQPQHF TGTGCCAGCAGCCCCTTTAGCAATCAGCCCCAGCATTTT TRBJ1-5 . . TRBV7-9
CASSLLRNTYEQYF TGTGCCAGCAGTTTGCTCAGGAACACCTACGAGCAGTACTTC TRBJ2-7 . . TRBV28
CAISEFGQDEQYF TGTGCCATCAGTGAGTTCGGACAGGACGAGCAGTACTTC TRBJ2-7 . TRBD1 TRBV10-3
CASNVVGDRNTEAFF TGTGCCAGCAACGTAGTCGGGGACAGAAACACTGAAGCTTTCTTT TRBJ1-1 . TRBD1 TRBV9